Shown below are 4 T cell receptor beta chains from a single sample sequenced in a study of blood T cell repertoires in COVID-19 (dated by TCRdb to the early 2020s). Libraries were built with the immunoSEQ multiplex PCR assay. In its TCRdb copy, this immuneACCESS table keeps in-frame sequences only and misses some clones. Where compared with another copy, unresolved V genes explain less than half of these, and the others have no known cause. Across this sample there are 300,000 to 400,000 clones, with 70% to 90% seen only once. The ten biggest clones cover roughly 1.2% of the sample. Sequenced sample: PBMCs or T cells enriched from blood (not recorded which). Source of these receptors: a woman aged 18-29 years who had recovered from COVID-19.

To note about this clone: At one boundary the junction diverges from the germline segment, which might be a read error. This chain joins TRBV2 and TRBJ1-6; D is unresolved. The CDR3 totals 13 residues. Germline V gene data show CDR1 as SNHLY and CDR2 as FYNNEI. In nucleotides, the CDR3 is TGTGCCAGCAGAGAAGGACCAGGTTCACCCCTCCACTTT. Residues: CASREGPGSPLHF. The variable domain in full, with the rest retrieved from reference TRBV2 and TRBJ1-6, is EPEVTQTPSHQVTQMGQEVILRCVPISNHLYFYWYRQILGQKVEFLVSFYNNEISEKSEIFDDQFSVERPDGSNFTLKIRSTKLEDSAMYFCASREGPGSPLHFGNGTRLTVT.

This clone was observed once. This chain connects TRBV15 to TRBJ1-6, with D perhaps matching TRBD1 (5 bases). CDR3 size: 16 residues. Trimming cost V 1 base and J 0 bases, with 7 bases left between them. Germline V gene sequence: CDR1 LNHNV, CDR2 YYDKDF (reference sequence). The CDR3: CATSRGQSSYNSPLHF. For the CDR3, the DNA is TGTGCCACCAGCAGAGGACAGTCCTCCTATAATTCACCCCTCCACTTT. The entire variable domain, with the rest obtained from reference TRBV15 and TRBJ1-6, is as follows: DAMVIQNPRYQVTQFGKPVTLSCSQTLNHNVMYWYQQKSSQAPKLLFHYYDKDFNNEADTPDNFQSRRPNTSFCFLDIRSPGLGDTAMYLCATSRGQSSYNSPLHFGNGTRLTVT.

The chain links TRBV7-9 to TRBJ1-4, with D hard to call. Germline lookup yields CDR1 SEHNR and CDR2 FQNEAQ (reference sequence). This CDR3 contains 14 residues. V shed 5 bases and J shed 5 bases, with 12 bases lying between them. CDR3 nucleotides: TGTGCCAGCAGCCCAAGCCTACCGAATGAAAAACTGTTTTTT. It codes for CASSPSLPNEKLFF.

The CDR3 DNA follows: TGTGCCAGTAGTATAAACAGGATTAACACTGAAGCTTTCTTT. Translated: CASSINRINTEAFF. The rearrangement uses TRBV19 and TRBJ1-1, with D possibly TRBD1 on 5 matching bases. There are 14 residues in the CDR3. V was cut by 2 bases and J by 2 bases, with 9 bases left in between. In germline, CDR1 is LNHDA, CDR2 SQIVND (reference sequence).